A selection of T cell receptor beta chains follows, all from one sample in a study of identifying expanded T cells in peripheral blood. Assay: immunoSEQ multiplex PCR; the TCRdb copy retains only in-frame clones and omits some. The sample holds 70,000 to 100,000 clones, approximately 86% seen once. Sequenced input: blood. Receptor source: a person aged 18 to 75 in good health. Both conserved end residues are part of each CDR3. D genes are given only for firm matches. Only part of the rows carry a size: once, few, many, or a class if the clone is expanded.

D: -; V: TRBV10-1; size: -; J: TRBJ2-3; DNA: TGCGCCAGCAGTGTGTTGAAGGGTAGGGTAGATACGCAGTATTTT; CDR3: CASSVLKGRVDTQYF
D: -; V: TRBV30; size: -; J: TRBJ1-5; DNA: TGTGCCTGGAGTAAACGGGGGTGGGCTTATAGCAATCAGCCCCAGCATTTT; CDR3: CAWSKRGWAYSNQPQHF
D: -; V: TRBV6-4; size: -; J: TRBJ1-4; DNA: TGTGCCAGCAGTCCCCTCCGGGACAAACTTTTTCTTAATGAAAAACTGTTTTTT; CDR3: CASSPLRDKLFLNEKLFF
D: -; V: TRBV2; size: -; J: TRBJ1-1; DNA: TGTGCCAGCAGTGCACGGGGGACTGAAGCTTTCTTT; CDR3: CASSARGTEAFF
D: TRBD2; V: TRBV7-6; size: -; J: TRBJ2-3; DNA: TGTGCCAGCAGCATAGTCGCTAGCGGGGACACCACAGATACGCAGTATTTT; CDR3: CASSIVASGDTTDTQYF
D: -; V: TRBV15; size: -; J: TRBJ2-3; DNA: TGTGCCACCAGCCCCGCTCCCCTATCCGCATCCACAGATACGCAGTATTTT; CDR3: CATSPAPLSASTDTQYF
D: -; V: TRBV9; size: once; J: TRBJ2-1; DNA: TGTGCCAGCAGCGTCGAGGAGTACAATGAGCAGTTCTTC; CDR3: CASSVEEYNEQFF
D: TRBD2; V: TRBV4-3; size: -; J: TRBJ2-5; DNA: TGCGCCAGCAGCCAAGTCGGGGGGGAGACCCAGTACTTC; CDR3: CASSQVGGETQYF
D: -; V: TRBV29-1; size: -; J: TRBJ1-3; DNA: TGCAGCGTTGAAGGGGAGAAGGGCCGAAACACCATATATTTT; CDR3: CSVEGEKGRNTIYF
D: -; V: TRBV11-2; size: -; J: TRBJ2-1; DNA: TGTGCCAGCAGCTTGGACCGGGGCCATCAGTTCTTC; CDR3: CASSLDRGHQFF
D: -; V: TRBV6-1; size: -; J: TRBJ1-2; DNA: TGTGCCAGCAGTGAATGGGGACCTACCCAGGACTATGGCTACACCTTC; CDR3: CASSEWGPTQDYGYTF
D: -; V: TRBV5-8; size: once; J: TRBJ2-1; DNA: TGTGCCAGCAGCTTGGCCGGGGTCACCTACAATGAGCAGTTCTTC; CDR3: CASSLAGVTYNEQFF
D: TRBD1; V: TRBV23-1; size: -; J: TRBJ2-2; DNA: TGCGCCAGCAGTCAATCGAATCCAGGGGGCTCCGGGGAGCTGTTTTTT; CDR3: CASSQSNPGGSGELFF
D: -; V: TRBV2; size: -; J: TRBJ1-4; DNA: TGTGCCAGCAGTGTAGCAGAAAAACTGTTTTTT; CDR3: CASSVAEKLFF
D: -; V: TRBV5-5; size: -; J: TRBJ2-7; DNA: TGTGCCAGCAGCCAGGGGGGAGGTGAGCAGTACTTC; CDR3: CASSQGGGEQYF
D: -; V: TRBV7-2; size: -; J: TRBJ1-3; DNA: TGTGCCAGCAGCCACGGCGGGAACTCTGGAAACACCATATATTTT; CDR3: CASSHGGNSGNTIYF
D: TRBD1; V: TRBV5-6; size: -; J: TRBJ1-1; DNA: TGTGCCAGCAGCTTGGGGGGACAGGGGGCCGTTTACACTGAAGCTTTCTTT; CDR3: CASSLGGQGAVYTEAFF
D: -; V: TRBV18; size: -; J: TRBJ2-7; DNA: TGTGCCAGCTCTCAAATACTCTACGAGCAGTACTTC; CDR3: CASSQILYEQYF
D: -; V: TRBV7-9; size: few; J: TRBJ1-3; DNA: TGTGCCAGCAGTTTTCAGGACAGCCGGAACACCATATATTTT; CDR3: CASSFQDSRNTIYF
D: -; V: TRBV5-1; size: -; J: TRBJ1-2; DNA: TGCGCCAGCAGCTTAGACAGTTTCGGCTACACCTTC; CDR3: CASSLDSFGYTF
D: -; V: TRBV6-1; size: -; J: TRBJ2-1; DNA: TGTGCCAGCAATTTGGTGATCTACTCCTACAATGAGCAGTTCTTC; CDR3: CASNLVIYSYNEQFF
D: TRBD1; V: TRBV19; size: -; J: TRBJ2-7; DNA: TGTGCCAGTAGCCCGGGACAGGGAGAATACTCCTACGAGCAGTACTTC; CDR3: CASSPGQGEYSYEQYF
D: -; V: TRBV19; size: -; J: TRBJ1-2; DNA: TGTGCCAGTCGGAGACAGGAAGTCTATGGCTACACCTTC; CDR3: CASRRQEVYGYTF
D: TRBD2; V: TRBV6-5; size: -; J: TRBJ2-7; DNA: TGTGCCAGCAGTTACCAGGGACTAGCGGATTACGAGCAGTACTTC; CDR3: CASSYQGLADYEQYF
D: -; V: TRBV7-2; size: many; J: TRBJ1-2; DNA: TGTGCCAGCAGCCCAAGGCGGGGAGAAGGCTACACCTTC; CDR3: CASSPRRGEGYTF
D: -; V: TRBV6-6; size: -; J: TRBJ1-1; DNA: TGTGCCAGCAGTTACGGGTTTTCGGTGAACACTGAAGCTTTCTTT; CDR3: CASSYGFSVNTEAFF
D: -; V: TRBV7-8; size: -; J: TRBJ1-6; DNA: TGTGCCAGCAGCTTACTAGCCGCAGGGCCCCTCTATAATTCACCCCTCCACTTT; CDR3: CASSLLAAGPLYNSPLHF
D: -; V: TRBV7-2; size: once; J: TRBJ1-2; DNA: TGTGCCAGCAGCTCTCAGGACAGCGTCTTAATTTATGGCTACACCTTC; CDR3: CASSSQDSVLIYGYTF